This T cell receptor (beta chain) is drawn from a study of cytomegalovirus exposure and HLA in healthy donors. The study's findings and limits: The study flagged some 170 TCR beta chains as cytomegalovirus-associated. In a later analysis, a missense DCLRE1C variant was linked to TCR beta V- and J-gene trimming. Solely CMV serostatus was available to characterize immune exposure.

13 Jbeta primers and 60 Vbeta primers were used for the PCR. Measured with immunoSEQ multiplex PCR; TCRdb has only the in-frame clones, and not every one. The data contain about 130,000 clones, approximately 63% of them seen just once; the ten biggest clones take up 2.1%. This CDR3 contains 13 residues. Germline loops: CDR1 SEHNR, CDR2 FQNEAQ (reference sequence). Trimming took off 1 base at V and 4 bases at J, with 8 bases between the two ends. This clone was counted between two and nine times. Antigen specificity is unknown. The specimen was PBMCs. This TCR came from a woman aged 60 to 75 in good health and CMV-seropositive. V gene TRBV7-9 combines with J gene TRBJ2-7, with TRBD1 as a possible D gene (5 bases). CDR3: CASSLEGWYEQYF. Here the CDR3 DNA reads TGTGCCAGCAGCTTAGAGGGGTGGTACGAGCAGTACTTC.